Below are 26 T cell receptor beta chains sequenced from a single sample in a study of blood T cell repertoires in COVID-19. Clones were read by immunoSEQ multiplex PCR, and TCRdb kept only the in-frame ones, dropping some. The table lists approximately 120,000 clones, about 77% of them singletons. Sequencing was performed on peripheral blood. The receptor set was obtained from a human donor in a cohort sampled during active COVID-19.

The table lists this clone with a count of one. In nucleotides, the CDR3 is TGTGCCACCAGCAGAGGTCCTAGCGGAAGTTACAATGAGCAGTTCTTC. The encoded protein is CATSRGPSGSYNEQFF. The chain couples TRBV15 to TRBJ2-1; 7 bases map to TRBD2. The CDR3 loop spans 16 amino acids. Germline V gene lookup returns CDR1 LNHNV and CDR2 YYDKDF (reference sequence). V shed 1 base and J 4 bases; nucleotides not matched to a gene: 7.

The chain links TRBV4-1 to TRBJ2-2, with 8 bases lining up with TRBD2. There are 17 residues in the CDR3. Germline V gene lookup returns CDR1 MGHRA and CDR2 YSYEKL. V lost 7 bases and J lost 1; bases outside the gene matches: 11. The CDR3 sequence: CASIIDAREGNTGELFF. CDR3 DNA sequence: TGCGCCAGCATTATCGATGCCCGGGAGGGGAACACCGGGGAGCTGTTTTTT.

The J gene is TRBJ2-5, the V gene TRBV13, with TRBD1 matching 7 bases. Germline CDR1 reads PRHDT; CDR2 reads FYEKMQ (reference sequence). Losses at the gene ends were 0 bases for V and 5 bases for J; bases not matched to a gene: 3. The CDR3 totals 14 residues. The CDR3 here is CASSLGVRGETQYF. As DNA, the CDR3 is TGTGCCAGCAGCTTAGGGGTCAGGGGGGAGACCCAGTACTTC.

The J gene is TRBJ1-1, the V gene TRBV27, with 9 bases fitting TRBD1. Germline CDR1 is MNHEY and CDR2 is SMNVEV (reference sequence). Trimming took 5 bases from V and 11 from J; bases not matched to a gene: 15. The CDR3 is 15 amino acids. CDR3 amino acids: CASSPYIRDRVWAFF. CDR3 bases: TGTGCCAGCAGTCCTTACATCCGGGACAGGGTGTGGGCTTTCTTT.

CDR3 nucleotide sequence: TGTGCCAGCAGCTCCCTAGGTGGCGAGACCCAGTACTTC. Amino acids: CASSSLGGETQYF. The chain recombines TRBV7-2 with TRBJ2-5; D is unclear. V lost 4 bases and J 5 bases, leaving 11 bases between the germline ends. Germline V gene sequence: CDR1 SGHTA, CDR2 FQGNSA. This CDR3 has 13 amino acids.

The chain joins TRBV28 to TRBJ2-5; TRBD1 matches 7 bases. With V trimmed by 9 bases and J by 1 base, 11 bases remained unmatched. The germline gives CDR1 MDHEN, CDR2 SYDVKM. This CDR3 is 15 amino acids long. In nucleotides, the CDR3 is TGTGCCAGTAGGAAGGGGGCGCGGAGCCAAGAGACCCAGTACTTC. Protein product: CASRKGARSQETQYF.

The chain carries TRBV6-6 and TRBJ1-2; 8 bases align to TRBD1. Germline values: CDR1 MNHNY, CDR2 SVGAGI (reference sequence). V lost 5 bases to trimming and J lost 4 bases; unmatched junction nucleotides: 9. The CDR3 extends over 15 amino acids. CDR3 sequence reads: CASSPPGGIPYGYTF. The CDR3 region has the DNA TGTGCCAGCAGTCCTCCAGGGGGCATCCCCTATGGCTACACCTTC.

This clone has a handful of counts. The rearrangement joins TRBV7-9 to TRBJ2-3, with D unclear. Trimming cost V 1 base and J 6 bases, with 11 bases left between them. This CDR3 comprises 14 residues. Germline V gives CDR1 SEHNR, CDR2 FQNEAQ (reference sequence). The CDR3 sequence: CASSLGLPGDTQYF. In nucleotides, the CDR3 is TGTGCCAGCAGCTTAGGTCTTCCCGGGGATACGCAGTATTTT. The variable domain in full, completed from reference TRBV7-9 and TRBJ2-3, reads DTGVSQNPRHKITKRGQNVTFRCDPISEHNRLYWYRQTLGQGPEFLTYFQNEAQLEKSRLLSDRFSAERPKGSFSTLEIQRTEQGDSAMYLCASSLGLPGDTQYFGPGTRLTVL.

The chain recombines TRBV2 with TRBJ1-2; D remains ambiguous. This CDR3 contains 17 residues. Germline lookup yields CDR1 SNHLY and CDR2 FYNNEI. V lost 5 bases to trimming and J lost 0 bases, with 19 bases between them. The DNA of the CDR3 is TGTGCCAGCAGTCTAGAGCGACCATCCTCTGCTAACTATGGCTACACCTTC. This codes for CASSLERPSSANYGYTF. The full variable domain, with the rest looked up from reference TRBV2 and TRBJ1-2, is EPEVTQTPSHQVTQMGQEVILRCVPISNHLYFYWYRQILGQKVEFLVSFYNNEISEKSEIFDDQFSVERPDGSNFTLKIRSTKLEDSAMYFCASSLERPSSANYGYTFGSGTRLTVV.

The CDR3 region has the DNA TGTGCCAGCAGTGACCGGCAGGGGGCACAAACCGGGGAGCTGTTTTTT. Its translation is CASSDRQGAQTGELFF. V and J are TRBV6-4 and TRBJ2-2; 8 bases are a match to TRBD1. The J segment lost 5 bases and the V segment lost 2 bases, leaving 7 bases of the junction unmatched. Germline V gives CDR1 MRHNA, CDR2 SNTAGT. The CDR3 length is 16 residues.

This clone was counted a single time. V gene TRBV3-1 (or the pseudogene TRBV3-2) combines with J gene TRBJ1-3; D is perhaps TRBD1 (6 bases). This CDR3 spans 15 amino acids. Germline loops: CDR1 LGHDT, CDR2 YNNKEL (reference sequence). V shed 3 bases and J shed 4 bases, with 13 bases lying between them. In nucleotides, the CDR3 is TGTGCCAGCAGCCAGGTGGGGACATTCGGAAACACCATATATTTT. As protein: CASSQVGTFGNTIYF.

The sample holds one count of this clone. The CDR3 nucleotides are TGTGCCAGCAGTTACAGAGGGTTTAGCGGGGGGCTCTACTCGAACACCGGGGAGCTGTTTTTT. It codes for CASSYRGFSGGLYSNTGELFF. J is TRBJ2-2 and V is TRBV6-2 or TRBV6-3; TRBD2 matches at 10 bases. V lost 2 bases and J lost 0; bases outside the gene matches: 15. This CDR3 is 21 amino acids long. Looked up from germline, CDR1 is MNHEY and CDR2 is SVGEGT.

The chain is built from TRBV4-3 and TRBJ2-5, with 7 bases fitting TRBD2. The germline CDR1 and CDR2 sequences are LGHNA and YSLEER. Trimming at V came to 1 base and at J to 5 bases, leaving 1 base not matched to a gene. The CDR3 has 13 amino acids. CDR3 nucleotide sequence: TGCGCCAGCAGCCAAGGACTAGCTGAGACCCAGTACTTC. Its protein is CASSQGLAETQYF.

This chain links TRBV6-2 or TRBV6-3 with TRBJ1-6; 7 positions agree with TRBD1. CDR1 is MNHEY and CDR2 is SVGEGT in the germline V gene. V lost 1 base, J lost 7 bases, and 10 bases stayed unmatched. This CDR3 region has 17 residues. CDR3 nucleotides: TGTGCCAGCAGTTACTTCAGCACCGGGACAGCAAATTCACCCCTCCACTTT. Protein product: CASSYFSTGTANSPLHF.

V is TRBV19 and J is TRBJ2-5; perhaps TRBD1 as D (5 bases). Trimming cost V 4 bases and J 3 bases, with 15 bases left between them. From germline, CDR1 is LNHDA and CDR2 SQIVND (reference sequence). The CDR3 has 15 amino acids. The CDR3 DNA sequence: TGTGCCAGTAGTACCGGATTAGGCAGGGAAGAGACCCAGTACTTC. Its protein product is CASSTGLGREETQYF.

The chain links TRBV3-1 (or the pseudogene TRBV3-2) to TRBJ1-6, with D perhaps matching TRBD1 (6 bases). The V end was cut by 4 bases, the J end by 8 bases, with 9 bases between. Germline lookup yields CDR1 LGHDT and CDR2 YNNKEL (reference sequence). The CDR3 has 13 residues. CDR3 loop: CASSLRGHSPLHF. The CDR3 coding sequence is TGTGCCAGCAGCCTCAGGGGCCATTCACCCCTCCACTTT.

This sequence joins TRBV3-1 (or the pseudogene TRBV3-2) and TRBJ2-5, with 9 bases aligning to TRBD2. This CDR3 region has 16 residues. CDR1 LGHDT and CDR2 YNNKEL come from the germline V gene (reference sequence). Trimming at V came to 3 bases and at J to 5 bases, leaving 10 bases not matched to a gene. The DNA for the CDR3 is TGTGCCAGCAGCCAGGGTAGCGGGAGAGCGTGGGAGACCCAGTACTTC. This codes for CASSQGSGRAWETQYF.

The chain uses TRBV7-9 and TRBJ2-7; TRBD1 aligns across 8 bases. The CDR3 length is 14 residues. Germline loops: CDR1 SEHNR, CDR2 FQNEAQ (reference sequence). With V trimmed by 5 bases and J by 3 bases, 6 bases remained unmatched. The CDR3 DNA reads TGTGCCAGCAGCACTCAGGACAGGGTCTACGAGCAGTACTTC. Amino acids: CASSTQDRVYEQYF.

This clone has just a few counts. The rearrangement links TRBV25-1 to TRBJ1-5; 9 nucleotides match TRBD1. CDR3 length: 14 residues. V shed 4 bases, J shed 5 bases, and the junction held 3 bases outside the gene matches. Per the germline V gene, CDR1 is MGHDK and CDR2 is SYGVNS. CDR3 nucleotides: TGTGCCAGCAGTGCTACAGGGGGCTATCAGCCCCAGCATTTT. Translation: CASSATGGYQPQHF.

This sequence joins TRBV27 and TRBJ2-7, with 7 nucleotides matching TRBD1. Trimming at V came to 6 bases and at J to 3 bases, leaving 5 bases not matched to a gene. The length of the CDR3 is 13 residues. The germline V gene encodes CDR1 MNHEY and CDR2 SMNVEV (reference sequence). CDR3 loop: CASSRTGNYEQYF. The CDR3, as DNA: TGTGCCAGCAGCCGGACAGGCAACTACGAGCAGTACTTC.

V gene TRBV27 combines with J gene TRBJ2-3, with D unresolved. The CDR3 has 13 amino acids. Germline lookup yields CDR1 MNHEY and CDR2 SMNVEV (reference sequence). V was clipped by 8 bases and J by 2 bases, with 11 bases between them. Written as DNA, the CDR3 is TGTGCCAGCTGGCAGACTGCCACAGATACGCAGTATTTT. Encoded protein: CASWQTATDTQYF.

This clone was counted between two and nine times. The chain uses TRBV5-6 and TRBJ1-1; 7 bases are shared with TRBD1. J gave up 5 bases and V 1 base, and 11 bases lay outside the gene matches. Germline-derived CDR1 and CDR2 are SGHDT and YYEEEE. The CDR3 sequence is 16 residues long. The CDR3 region has the DNA TGTGCCAGCAGCTTGTCGTACGACAGGGAAAGGACTGAAGCTTTCTTT. Amino acid sequence: CASSLSYDRERTEAFF.

V and J are TRBV28 and TRBJ2-7, with TRBD1 as a possible D gene (6 bases). Trimming left V 7 bases short and J 3 bases short, with 16 bases between. The CDR3 length is 14 residues. Germline lookup yields CDR1 MDHEN and CDR2 SYDVKM. Here the CDR3 reads CASTPRTAFYEQYF. Here the CDR3 DNA reads TGTGCCAGCACCCCCCGGACAGCCTTCTACGAGCAGTACTTC.

This clone was seen a single time. The chain is built from TRBV5-4 and TRBJ1-3; D unclear. The CDR3 spans 15 residues. Germline CDR1 and CDR2: SGHNT and YYREEE (reference sequence). V was cut by 1 base and J by 2 bases, with 10 bases left in between. The CDR3 sequence: CASSLSGQAGNTIYF. CDR3 in DNA: TGTGCCAGCAGCTTGTCTGGGCAGGCTGGAAACACCATATATTTT.

The chain links TRBV7-2 to TRBJ2-7; 11 bases fit TRBD2. Germline V gives CDR1 SGHTA, CDR2 FQGNSA. After removal of 5 bases from V and 4 bases from J, the junction contained 10 bases not matched to a gene. This CDR3 contains 16 residues. CDR3 loop: CASSLHSGRAGYEQYF. The CDR3 coding sequence is TGTGCCAGCAGCCTGCATAGCGGGAGGGCCGGTTACGAGCAGTACTTC. The full variable domain, completed using reference TRBV7-2 and TRBJ2-7, is GAGVSQSPSNKVTEKGKDVELRCDPISGHTALYWYRQSLGQGLEFLIYFQGNSAPDKSGLPSDRFSAERTGGSVSTLTIQRTQQEDSAVYLCASSLHSGRAGYEQYFGPGTRLTVT.

The chain recombines TRBV9 with TRBJ2-2, with 11 nucleotides matching TRBD2. The V gene's germline CDR1 is SGDLS and CDR2 YYNGEE. This CDR3 comprises 15 residues. Trimming removed 3 bases from V and 5 bases from J; junction bases left unmatched: 3. CDR3 loop: CASSAGTSGTGELFF. In nucleotides, the CDR3 is TGTGCCAGCAGCGCGGGGACTAGCGGAACCGGGGAGCTGTTTTTT.